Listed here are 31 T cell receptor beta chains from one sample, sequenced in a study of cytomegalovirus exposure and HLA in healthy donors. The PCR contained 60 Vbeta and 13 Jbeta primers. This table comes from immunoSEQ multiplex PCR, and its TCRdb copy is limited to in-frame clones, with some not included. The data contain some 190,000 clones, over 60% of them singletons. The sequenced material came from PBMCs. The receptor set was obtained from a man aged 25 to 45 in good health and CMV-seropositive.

CDR3 sequence reads: CASSYSEWGQNSPLHF. As DNA, the CDR3 is TGTGCCAGCAGTTACTCAGAGTGGGGACAGAATTCACCCCTCCACTTT. This chain links TRBV6-5 with TRBJ1-6, with 7 positions matching TRBD1. V lost 0 bases to trimming and J lost 7 bases; unmatched junction nucleotides: 6. From germline, CDR1 is MNHEY and CDR2 SVGAGI. The CDR3 is made up of 16 amino acids.

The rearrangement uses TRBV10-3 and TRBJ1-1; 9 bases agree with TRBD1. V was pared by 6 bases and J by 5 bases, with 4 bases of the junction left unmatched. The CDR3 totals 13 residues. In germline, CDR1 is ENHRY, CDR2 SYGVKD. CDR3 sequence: CAIRNDRGTEAFF. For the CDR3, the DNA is TGTGCCATCAGAAACGACAGGGGGACTGAAGCTTTCTTT.

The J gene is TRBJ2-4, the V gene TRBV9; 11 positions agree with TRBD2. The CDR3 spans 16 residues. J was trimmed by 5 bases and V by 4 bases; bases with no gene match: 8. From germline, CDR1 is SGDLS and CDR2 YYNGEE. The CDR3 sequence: CASSPTGGLAENIQYF. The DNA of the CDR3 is TGTGCCAGCAGCCCAACCGGGGGACTAGCGGAAAACATTCAGTACTTC.

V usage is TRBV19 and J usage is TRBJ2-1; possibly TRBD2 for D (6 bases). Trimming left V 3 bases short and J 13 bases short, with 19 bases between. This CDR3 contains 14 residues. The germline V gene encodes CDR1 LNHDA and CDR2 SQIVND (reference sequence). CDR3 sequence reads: CASSIPLGRDLQFF. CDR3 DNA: TGTGCCAGTAGTATCCCCCTAGGGCGGGACCTTCAGTTCTTC.

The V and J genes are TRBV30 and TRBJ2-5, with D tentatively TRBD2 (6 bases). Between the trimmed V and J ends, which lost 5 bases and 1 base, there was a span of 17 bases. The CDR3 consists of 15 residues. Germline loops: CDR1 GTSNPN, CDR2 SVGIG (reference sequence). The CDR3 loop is CAWGGNSRRQETQYF. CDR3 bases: TGTGCCTGGGGGGGGAACAGCCGCCGCCAAGAGACCCAGTACTTC. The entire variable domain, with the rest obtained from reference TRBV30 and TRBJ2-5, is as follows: SQTIHQWPATLVQPVGSPLSLECTVEGTSNPNLYWYRQAAGRGLQLLFYSVGIGQISSEVPQNLSASRPQDRQFILSSKKLLLSDSGFYLCAWGGNSRRQETQYFGPGTRLLVL.

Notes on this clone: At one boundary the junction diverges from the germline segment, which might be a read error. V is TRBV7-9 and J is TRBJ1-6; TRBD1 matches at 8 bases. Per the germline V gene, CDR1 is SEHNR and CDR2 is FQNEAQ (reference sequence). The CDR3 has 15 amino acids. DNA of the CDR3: TGTTCCAGCAACCTTGACAGGGGCGGCAATTCACCCCTCCACTTT. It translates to CSSNLDRGGNSPLHF.

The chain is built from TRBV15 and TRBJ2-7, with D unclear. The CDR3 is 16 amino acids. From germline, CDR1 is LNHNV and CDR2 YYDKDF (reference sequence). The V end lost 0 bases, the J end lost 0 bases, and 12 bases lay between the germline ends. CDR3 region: CATSRDRPGNSYEQYF. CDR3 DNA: TGTGCCACCAGCAGAGATCGGCCAGGTAACTCCTACGAGCAGTACTTC.

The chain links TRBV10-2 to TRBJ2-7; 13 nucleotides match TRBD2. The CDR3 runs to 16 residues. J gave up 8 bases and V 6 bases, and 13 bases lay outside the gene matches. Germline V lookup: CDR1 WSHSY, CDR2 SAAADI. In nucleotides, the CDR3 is TGCGCCAGCAGCGGGACTAGCGGGACCCCCCGCCGCAAGCAGTACTTC. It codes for CASSGTSGTPRRKQYF.

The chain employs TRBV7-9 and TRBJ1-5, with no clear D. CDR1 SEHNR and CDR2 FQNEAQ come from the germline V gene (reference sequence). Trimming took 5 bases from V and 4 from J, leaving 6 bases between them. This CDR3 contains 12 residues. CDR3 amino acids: CASSPFNQPQHF. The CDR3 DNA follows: TGTGCCAGCAGCCCTTTTAATCAGCCCCAGCATTTT.

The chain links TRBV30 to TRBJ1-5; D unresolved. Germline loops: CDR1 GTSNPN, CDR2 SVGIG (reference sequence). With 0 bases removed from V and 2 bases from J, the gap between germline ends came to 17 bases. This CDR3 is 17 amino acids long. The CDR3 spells CAWSVRSDWVGNQPQHF. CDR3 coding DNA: TGTGCCTGGAGTGTACGCTCTGACTGGGTTGGCAATCAGCCCCAGCATTTT.

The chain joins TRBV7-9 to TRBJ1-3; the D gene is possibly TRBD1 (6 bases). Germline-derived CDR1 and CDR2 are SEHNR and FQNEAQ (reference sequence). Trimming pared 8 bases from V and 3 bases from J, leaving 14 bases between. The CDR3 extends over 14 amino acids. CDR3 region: CASLGGADGNTIYF. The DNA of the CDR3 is TGTGCCAGCCTGGGGGGGGCCGATGGAAACACCATATATTTT.

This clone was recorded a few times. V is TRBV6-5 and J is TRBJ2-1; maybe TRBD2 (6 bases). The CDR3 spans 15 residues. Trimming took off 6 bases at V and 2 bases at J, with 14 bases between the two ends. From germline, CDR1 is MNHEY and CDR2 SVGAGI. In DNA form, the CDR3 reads TGTGCCAGCAGGATGGGGGGTGGCCCCTACAATGAGCAGTTCTTC. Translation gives CASRMGGGPYNEQFF.

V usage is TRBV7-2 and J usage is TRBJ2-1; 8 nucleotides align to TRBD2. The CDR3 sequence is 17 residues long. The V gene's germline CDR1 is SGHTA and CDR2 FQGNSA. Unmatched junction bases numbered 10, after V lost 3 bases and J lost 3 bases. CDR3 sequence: CASSFLSGNIGYNEQFF. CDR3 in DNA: TGTGCCAGCAGCTTTCTTAGCGGGAACATCGGCTACAATGAGCAGTTCTTC.

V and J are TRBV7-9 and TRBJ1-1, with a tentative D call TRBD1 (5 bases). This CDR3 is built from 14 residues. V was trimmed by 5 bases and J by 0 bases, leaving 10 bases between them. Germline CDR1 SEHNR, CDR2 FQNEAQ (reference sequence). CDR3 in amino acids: CASSPTVLNTEAFF. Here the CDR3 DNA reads TGTGCCAGCAGCCCGACAGTTTTGAACACTGAAGCTTTCTTT. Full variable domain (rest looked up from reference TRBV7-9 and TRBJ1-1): DTGVSQNPRHKITKRGQNVTFRCDPISEHNRLYWYRQTLGQGPEFLTYFQNEAQLEKSRLLSDRFSAERPKGSFSTLEIQRTEQGDSAMYLCASSPTVLNTEAFFGQGTRLTVV.

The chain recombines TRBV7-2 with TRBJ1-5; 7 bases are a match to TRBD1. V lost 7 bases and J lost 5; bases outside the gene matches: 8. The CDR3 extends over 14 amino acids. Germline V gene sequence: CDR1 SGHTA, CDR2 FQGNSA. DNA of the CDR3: TGTGCCAGCACCTCTCCCCAGGGGGATCAGCCCCAGCATTTT. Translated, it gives CASTSPQGDQPQHF.

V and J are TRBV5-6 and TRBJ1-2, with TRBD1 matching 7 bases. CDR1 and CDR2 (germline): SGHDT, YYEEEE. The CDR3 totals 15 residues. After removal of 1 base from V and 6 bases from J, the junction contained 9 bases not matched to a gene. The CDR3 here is CASSLTYRGLNGYTF. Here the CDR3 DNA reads TGTGCCAGCAGCTTGACCTACAGGGGCCTAAATGGCTACACCTTC.

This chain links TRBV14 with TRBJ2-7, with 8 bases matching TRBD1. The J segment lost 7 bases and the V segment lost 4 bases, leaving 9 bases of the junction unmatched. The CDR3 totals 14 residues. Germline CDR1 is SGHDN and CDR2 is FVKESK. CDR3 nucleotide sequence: TGTGCCAGCAGCCGTTCGGACAGGGCACGGGAGCAGTACTTC. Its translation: CASSRSDRAREQYF.

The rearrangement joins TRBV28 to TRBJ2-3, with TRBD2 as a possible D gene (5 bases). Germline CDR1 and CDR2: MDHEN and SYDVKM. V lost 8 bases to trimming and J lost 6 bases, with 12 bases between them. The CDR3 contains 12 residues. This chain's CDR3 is CASALLGDTQYF. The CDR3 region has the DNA TGTGCCAGCGCACTACTAGGGGATACGCAGTATTTT.

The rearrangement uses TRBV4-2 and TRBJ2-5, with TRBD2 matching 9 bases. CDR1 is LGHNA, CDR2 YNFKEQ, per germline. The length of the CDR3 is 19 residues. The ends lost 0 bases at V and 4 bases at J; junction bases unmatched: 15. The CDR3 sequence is CASSQDLLSGGPSAETQYF. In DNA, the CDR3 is TGTGCCAGCAGCCAAGATTTATTAAGCGGGGGGCCCTCAGCAGAGACCCAGTACTTC.

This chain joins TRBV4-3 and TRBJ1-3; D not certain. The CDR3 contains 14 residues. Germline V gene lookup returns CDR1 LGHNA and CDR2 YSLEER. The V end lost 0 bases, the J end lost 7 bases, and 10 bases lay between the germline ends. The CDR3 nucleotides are TGCGCCAGCAGCCAAGACCCCCGCGTGAACACCATATATTTT. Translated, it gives CASSQDPRVNTIYF.

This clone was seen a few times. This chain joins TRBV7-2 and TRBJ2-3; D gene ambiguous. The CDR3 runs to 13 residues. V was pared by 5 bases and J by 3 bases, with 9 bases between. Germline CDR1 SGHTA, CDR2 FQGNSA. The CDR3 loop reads CASSPSSTDTQYF. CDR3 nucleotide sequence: TGTGCCAGCAGCCCCTCCTCGACAGATACGCAGTATTTT.

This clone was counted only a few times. CDR3 residues: CASSQARTGNQPQHF. CDR3 nucleotides: TGCGCCAGCAGCCAAGCGAGGACAGGGAATCAGCCCCAGCATTTT. The chain couples TRBV4-3 to TRBJ1-5, with 8 nucleotides matching TRBD1. The CDR3 sequence is 15 residues long. Losses at the gene ends were 1 base for V and 4 bases for J; bases not matched to a gene: 3. Germline V gene data show CDR1 as LGHNA and CDR2 as YSLEER.

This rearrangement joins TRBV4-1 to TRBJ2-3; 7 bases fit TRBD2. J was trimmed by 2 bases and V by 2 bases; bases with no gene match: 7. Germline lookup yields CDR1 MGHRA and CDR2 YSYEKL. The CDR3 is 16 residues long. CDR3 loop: CASSQNGGGATDTQYF. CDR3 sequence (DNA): TGCGCCAGCAGCCAAAATGGCGGGGGTGCCACAGATACGCAGTATTTT.

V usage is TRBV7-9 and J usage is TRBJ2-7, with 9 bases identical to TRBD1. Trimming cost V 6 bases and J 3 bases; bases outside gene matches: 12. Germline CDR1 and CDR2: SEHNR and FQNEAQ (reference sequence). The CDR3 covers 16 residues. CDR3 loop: CASSLLSGQGRYEQYF. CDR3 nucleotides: TGTGCCAGCAGTTTACTCTCGGGACAGGGTCGCTACGAGCAGTACTTC.

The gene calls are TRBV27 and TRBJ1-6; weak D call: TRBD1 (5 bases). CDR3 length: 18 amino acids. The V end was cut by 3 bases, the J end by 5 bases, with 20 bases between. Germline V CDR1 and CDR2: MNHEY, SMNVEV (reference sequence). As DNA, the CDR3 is TGTGCCAGCAGTTTGAGGGCGCGGGGCAGTTCAGATAATTCACCCCTCCACTTT. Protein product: CASSLRARGSSDNSPLHF.

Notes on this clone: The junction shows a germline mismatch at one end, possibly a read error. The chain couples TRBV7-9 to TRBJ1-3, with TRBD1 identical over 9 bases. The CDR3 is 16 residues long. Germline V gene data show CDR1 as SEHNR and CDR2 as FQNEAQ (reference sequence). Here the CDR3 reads CSSSLDPGQGVNTIYF. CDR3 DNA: TGTTCCAGCAGCTTAGACCCGGGACAGGGAGTAAACACCATATATTTT. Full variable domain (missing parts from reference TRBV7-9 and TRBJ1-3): DTGVSQNPRHKITKRGQNVTFRCDPISEHNRLYWYRQTLGQGPEFLTYFQNEAQLEKSRLLSDRFSAERPKGSFSTLEIQRTEQGDSAMYLCSSSLDPGQGVNTIYFGEGSWLTVV.

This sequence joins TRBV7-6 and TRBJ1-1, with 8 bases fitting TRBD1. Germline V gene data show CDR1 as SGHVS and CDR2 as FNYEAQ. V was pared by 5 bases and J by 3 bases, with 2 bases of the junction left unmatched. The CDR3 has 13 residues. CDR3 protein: CASSPTGDTEAFF. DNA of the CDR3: TGTGCCAGCAGCCCGACAGGGGACACTGAAGCTTTCTTT.

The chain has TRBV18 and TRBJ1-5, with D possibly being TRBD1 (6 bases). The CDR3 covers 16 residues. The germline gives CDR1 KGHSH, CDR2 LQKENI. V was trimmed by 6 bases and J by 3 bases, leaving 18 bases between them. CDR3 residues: CASSPGTPDLNQPQHF. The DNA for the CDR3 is TGTGCCAGCTCTCCAGGGACACCGGATCTCAATCAGCCCCAGCATTTT.

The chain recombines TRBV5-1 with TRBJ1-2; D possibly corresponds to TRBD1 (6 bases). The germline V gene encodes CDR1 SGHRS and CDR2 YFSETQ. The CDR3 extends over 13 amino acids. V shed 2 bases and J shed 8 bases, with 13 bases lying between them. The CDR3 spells CASSLQGTRGYTF. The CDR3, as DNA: TGCGCCAGCAGCTTACAGGGAACAAGGGGCTACACCTTC.

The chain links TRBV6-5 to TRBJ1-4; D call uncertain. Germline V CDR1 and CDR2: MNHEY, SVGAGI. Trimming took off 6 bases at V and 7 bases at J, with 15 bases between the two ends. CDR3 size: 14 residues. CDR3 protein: CASRGPRISEKLFF. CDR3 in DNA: TGTGCCAGCAGGGGCCCGAGAATCAGTGAAAAACTGTTTTTT.

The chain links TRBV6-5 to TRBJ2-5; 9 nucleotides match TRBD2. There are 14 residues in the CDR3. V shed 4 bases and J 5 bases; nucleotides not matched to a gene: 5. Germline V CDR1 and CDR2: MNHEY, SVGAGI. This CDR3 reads CASSSLAGGETQYF. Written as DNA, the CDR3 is TGTGCCAGCAGTTCCCTGGCGGGGGGGGAGACCCAGTACTTC.